The clone carrying this TCR beta chain was recorded a few times. Its antigen is unidentified. TCRdb fed the 5' RACE reads into MiXCR, producing one record per CDR3 protein. The data contain about 530,000 distinct CDR3 sequences, about 15% of them seen just once; the ten biggest clones take up more than 0.4%. Germline trimming cut 4 bases from V and 3 bases from J; bases unmatched to any gene: 18. The CDR3 length is 19 residues. The germline V gene encodes CDR1 DFQATT and CDR2 SNEGSKA (reference sequence). The data were taken from a study of identical twins. Study outcomes and limitations: One should note that invariant MAIT and iNKT cells could partly confound zero-insertion analyses. Recombination models fit unrelated individuals' TCR alpha sharing but underestimated twins'. Abundant beta clonotypes from cord blood had fewer insertions, unlike memory repertoires, which showed none. Sharing of beta out-of-frame sequences by twins showed a weaker excess.

In addition, the sample was reused for a study of yellow fever vaccine responses in identical twins.

This chain links TRBV20-1 with TRBJ2-4; 10 bases line up with TRBD2. Sequenced input: CD4+ T cells sorted from blood. The sequence was obtained from a woman aged 18-29 years in good health. The CDR3 here is CSANSASGRWGVGKNIQYF. CDR3 in DNA: TGCAGTGCTAATTCCGCTAGCGGGAGATGGGGGGTGGGCAAAAACATTCAGTACTTC.